A single sample gave rise to the 9 T cell receptor beta chains below, sequenced in a study of spatial heterogeneity in lung cancer. TCRdb called the 5' RACE reads again in MiXCR, with one record for every CDR3 protein. The data contain 2,000 or so distinct CDR3 sequences, 24% of them singletons. Described time point: sample taken at primary tumor resection. The sample in question was normal lung tissue next to the tumor, obtained at surgery. The receptors stem from a male donor with early-stage non-small cell lung cancer.

J is TRBJ2-3 and V is TRBV7-2, with 11 bases fitting TRBD2. The CDR3 length is 15 residues. The germline V gene encodes CDR1 SGHTA and CDR2 FQGNSA. V lost 3 bases, J lost 4 bases, and 3 bases stayed unmatched. The CDR3 nucleotides are TGTGCCAGCAGCTTTAGCGGGGGGGCCGCAGATACGCAGTATTTT. It translates to CASSFSGGAADTQYF. The whole variable domain, remainder taken from reference TRBV7-2 and TRBJ2-3, is GAGVSQSPSNKVTEKGKDVELRCDPISGHTALYWYRQSLGQGLEFLIYFQGNSAPDKSGLPSDRFSAERTGGSVSTLTIQRTQQEDSAVYLCASSFSGGAADTQYFGPGTRLTVL.

The CDR3 sequence: CSVGQGASYGYTF. Here the CDR3 DNA reads TGCAGCGTTGGACAGGGGGCGAGCTATGGCTACACCTTC. The genes are TRBV29-1 and TRBJ1-2, with 10 bases fitting TRBD1. CDR3 length equals 13 residues. V lost 4 bases to trimming and J lost 4 bases; unmatched junction nucleotides: 3. Germline CDR1 is SQVTM and CDR2 is ANQGSEA.

The chain couples TRBV2 to TRBJ2-7; TRBD2 might be the D (6 bases). Per the germline V gene, CDR1 is SNHLY and CDR2 is FYNNEI. The length of the CDR3 is 14 residues. V gave up 4 bases and J gave up 1 base, with 11 bases separating them. The DNA for the CDR3 is TGTGCCAGCAGTGGGGACTCCCGGTCCTACGAGCAGTACTTC. Protein sequence: CASSGDSRSYEQYF.

The V gene is TRBV7-2, the J gene TRBJ2-1; 7 bases map to TRBD2. V was clipped by 7 bases and J by 5 bases; unmatched bases: 11. Germline CDR1 SGHTA, CDR2 FQGNSA. CDR3 size: 15 residues. CDR3 sequence reads: CASTASAGAHNEQFF. In DNA form, the CDR3 reads TGTGCCAGCACCGCATCGGCGGGAGCCCACAATGAGCAGTTCTTC.

For the CDR3, the DNA is TGTGCCAGCAGCACCTACAGGGCCGCTGACTACGAGCAGTACTTC. Translated: CASSTYRAADYEQYF. The chain recombines TRBV5-4 with TRBJ2-7; TRBD1 is a possible D gene (6 bases). In germline, CDR1 is SGHNT, CDR2 YYREEE (reference sequence). V shed 4 bases and J shed 3 bases, with 17 bases lying between them. CDR3 length equals 15 residues.

Within the sample, this clonotype is medium-sized. The chain joins TRBV9 to TRBJ2-7; D is unclear. The germline V and J ends were trimmed by 4 bases and 0 bases, with 14 bases remaining between them. Germline CDR1 and CDR2: SGDLS and YYNGEE. The CDR3 length is 15 residues. CDR3 bases: TGTGCCAGCAGCCTAACCGGGTCCAGCTCCTACGAGCAGTACTTC. This encodes CASSLTGSSSYEQYF.

The chain links TRBV28 to TRBJ1-2; D is possibly TRBD1 (6 bases). This CDR3 comprises 12 residues. V was pared by 5 bases and J by 8 bases, with 12 bases between. CDR1 is MDHEN and CDR2 is SYDVKM in the germline V gene. The CDR3 protein is CASSQQGYGYTF. CDR3 coding DNA: TGTGCCAGCAGTCAACAGGGTTACGGCTACACCTTC.

A few counts support this clonotype. CDR3 sequence reads: CASSQDSGADTQYF. The CDR3 DNA is TGCGCCAGCAGCCAAGATAGCGGGGCAGATACGCAGTATTTT. The chain joins TRBV4-3 to TRBJ2-3; 8 bases are shared with TRBD2. V dropped 0 bases and J dropped 4; count of bases not matched to a gene: 0. There are 14 residues in the CDR3. The germline gives CDR1 LGHNA, CDR2 YSLEER.

This clonotype qualifies as medium-sized. A much more abundant neighbour one base away suggests this may be a read error. The CDR3 here is CSAAGTGDTDTQYF. CDR3 DNA sequence: TGCAGTGCTGCCGGGACAGGGGACACAGATACGCAGTATTTT. V is TRBV20-1 and J is TRBJ2-3; 10 positions agree with TRBD1. V was clipped by 5 bases and J by 2 bases; unmatched bases: 4. This CDR3 is 14 amino acids long. CDR1 and CDR2 (germline): DFQATT, SNEGSKA (reference sequence).